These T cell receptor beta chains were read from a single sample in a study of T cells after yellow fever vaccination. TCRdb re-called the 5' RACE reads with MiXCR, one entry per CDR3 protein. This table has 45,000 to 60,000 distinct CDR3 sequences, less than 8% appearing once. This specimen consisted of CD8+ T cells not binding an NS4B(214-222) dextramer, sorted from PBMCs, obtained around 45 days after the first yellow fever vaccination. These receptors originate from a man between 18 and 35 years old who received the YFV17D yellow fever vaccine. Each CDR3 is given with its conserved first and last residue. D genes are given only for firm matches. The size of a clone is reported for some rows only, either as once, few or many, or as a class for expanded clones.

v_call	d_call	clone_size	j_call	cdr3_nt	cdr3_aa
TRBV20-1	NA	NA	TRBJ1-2	TGCAGTGCTAGTTCCACTAACTATGGCTACACCTTC	CSASSTNYGYTF
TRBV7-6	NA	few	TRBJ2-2	TGTGCCAGCAGCTTAACAGGGTACGGCGGGGAGCTGTTTTTT	CASSLTGYGGELFF
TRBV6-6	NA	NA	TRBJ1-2	TGTGCCAGCATCCAGGACCCCTTCGATGGCTACACCTTC	CASIQDPFDGYTF
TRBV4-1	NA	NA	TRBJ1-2	TGCGCCAGCAGCCAAGCCGGGACCCTTTTACGCGGCTACACCTTC	CASSQAGTLLRGYTF
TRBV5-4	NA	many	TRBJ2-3	TGTGCCAGCACCCGGGACGGGGCACGCACAGATACGCAGTATTTT	CASTRDGARTDTQYF
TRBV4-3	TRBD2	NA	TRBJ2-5	TGCGCCAGCAGCCAAGACCGGGGACTAGCAGAGACCCAGTACTTC	CASSQDRGLAETQYF
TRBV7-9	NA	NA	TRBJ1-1	TGTGCCAGCAGACTCTCCAGGACGGCTTTCTTT	CASRLSRTAFF
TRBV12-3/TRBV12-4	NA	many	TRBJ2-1	TGTGCCAGCAGTTTGGTCACACCCAATGAGCAGTTCTTC	CASSLVTPNEQFF
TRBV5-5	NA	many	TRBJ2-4	TGTGCCAGCAGCTTGTTTTGGGGGGCCAAAAACATTCAGTACTTC	CASSLFWGAKNIQYF
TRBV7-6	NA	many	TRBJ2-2	TGTGCCAGCAGCTTAGCCTCCCAGCGGGCGAACACCGGGGAGCTGTTTTTT	CASSLASQRANTGELFF
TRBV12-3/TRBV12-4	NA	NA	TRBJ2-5	TGTGCCAGCAGTTCGGCGGGTGGTGAGACCCAGTACTTC	CASSSAGGETQYF
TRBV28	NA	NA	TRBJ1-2	TGTGCCAGCAGATATATGGGGACACTTTATGGCTACACCTTC	CASRYMGTLYGYTF
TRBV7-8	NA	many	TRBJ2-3	TGTGCCAGCAGCTCCTCGGTATTTAGCACAGATACGCAGTATTTT	CASSSSVFSTDTQYF
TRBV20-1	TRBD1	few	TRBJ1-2	TGCAGTGCTAGTGTCGGGACAGGGGTTTTTTATGGCTACACCTTC	CSASVGTGVFYGYTF
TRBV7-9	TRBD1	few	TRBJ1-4	TGTGCCAGCAGCTCTCGACAGGGAGGCGATAATGAAAAACTGTTTTTT	CASSSRQGGDNEKLFF
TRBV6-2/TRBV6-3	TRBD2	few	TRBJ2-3	TGTGCCAGCAGTTCCCCTAGCGGATGGGATACGCAGTATTTT	CASSSPSGWDTQYF
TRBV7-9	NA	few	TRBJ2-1	TGTGCCAGCAGCTACCTGGGGGTTAGCTCCTACAATGAGCAGTTCTTC	CASSYLGVSSYNEQFF
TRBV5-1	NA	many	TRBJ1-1	TGCGCCAGCAGCTTATACGGTTCGAACACTGAAGCTTTCTTT	CASSLYGSNTEAFF
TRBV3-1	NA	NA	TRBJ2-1	TGTGCCAGCAGCCAAGAAAGACGGGTCCCCCTAGAGCAGTTCTTC	CASSQERRVPLEQFF
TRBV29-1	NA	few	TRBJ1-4	TGCAGCGTAGGTACCTTGACAGCAACTAATGAAAAACTGTTTTTT	CSVGTLTATNEKLFF
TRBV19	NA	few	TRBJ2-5	TGTGCCAGTGGCGGACGGATCCAAGAGACCCAGTACTTC	CASGGRIQETQYF
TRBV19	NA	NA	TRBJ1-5	TGTGCCAGTAGTATATATTCGAATGGGGGGAATCAGCCCCAGCATTTT	CASSIYSNGGNQPQHF
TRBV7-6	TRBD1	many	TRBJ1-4	TGTGCCAGCAGCTTAGCGGGAGACAGGGGAGGTGAAAAACTGTTTTTT	CASSLAGDRGGEKLFF
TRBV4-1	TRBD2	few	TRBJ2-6	TGCGCCAGCAGCCACCCCTCGGGGGGACGGGTTGGGGCCAACGTCCTGACTTTC	CASSHPSGGRVGANVLTF
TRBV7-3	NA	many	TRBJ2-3	TGTGCCAGCAGCCCCGTGGGACGGTCCCGCACAGATACGCAGTATTTT	CASSPVGRSRTDTQYF
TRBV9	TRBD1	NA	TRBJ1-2	TGTGCCAGCAGCGGATGGGGACAGGGGGGAAACTATGGCTACACCTTC	CASSGWGQGGNYGYTF
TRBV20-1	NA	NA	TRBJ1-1	TGCAGTGCTAGGGACATTCCCGATTTGAACACTGAAGCTTTCTTT	CSARDIPDLNTEAFF
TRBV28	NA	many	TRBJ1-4	TGTGCCAGCAGCCCCGGGGCAGGGGATTTAACTAATGAAAAACTGTTTTTT	CASSPGAGDLTNEKLFF
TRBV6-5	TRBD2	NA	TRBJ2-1	TGTGCCAGCAGTTACTTAGCGGGTAACAATGAGCAGTTCTTC	CASSYLAGNNEQFF
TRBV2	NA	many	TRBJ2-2	TGTGCCAGCAGTGATTTTCAGGGGTACACCGGGGAGCTGTTTTTT	CASSDFQGYTGELFF
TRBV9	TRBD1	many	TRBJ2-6	TGTGCCAGCGGGACAGGGGCTTTAACCCCTGGGGCCAACGTCCTGACTTTC	CASGTGALTPGANVLTF
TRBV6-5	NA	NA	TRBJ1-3	TGTGCCAGCAGTTACTCCGCAGGCCCAGGAAACACCATATATTTT	CASSYSAGPGNTIYF
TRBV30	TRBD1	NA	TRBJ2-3	TGTGCCTGGAGCGGGACAGTAAGGACAGATACGCAGTATTTT	CAWSGTVRTDTQYF
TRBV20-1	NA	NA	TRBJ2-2	TGCAGTGCCGTGCCGCCGGAATGGAACACCGGGGAGCTGTTTTTT	CSAVPPEWNTGELFF
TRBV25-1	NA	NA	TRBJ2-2	TGTGCCAGCAGTGAATATCCGGGGGCGCGTACCGGGGAGCTGTTTTTT	CASSEYPGARTGELFF
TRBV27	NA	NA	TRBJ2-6	TGTGCCAGCACTAACCTAGCGCAATACTCTGGGGCCAACGTCCTGACTTTC	CASTNLAQYSGANVLTF
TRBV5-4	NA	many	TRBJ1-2	TGTGCCAGCAGCGAGAGCCTAGGGACGACGGGTGGCTACACCTTC	CASSESLGTTGGYTF
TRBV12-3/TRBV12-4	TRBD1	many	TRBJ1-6	TGTGCCAGCAGTTTCGGGACAGGGGGTTTTATTTCACCCCTCCACTTT	CASSFGTGGFISPLHF
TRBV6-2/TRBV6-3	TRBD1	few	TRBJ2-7	TGTGCCAGCAGTTACGCTAGACAGGGAGCCTACGAGCAGTACTTC	CASSYARQGAYEQYF
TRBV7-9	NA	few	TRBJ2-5	TGTGCCAGCAGCTACAGAGAAGAGACCCAGTACTTC	CASSYREETQYF
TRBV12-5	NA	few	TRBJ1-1	TGTGCTAGTGGTTTGACGGAGAACACTGAAGCTTTCTTT	CASGLTENTEAFF
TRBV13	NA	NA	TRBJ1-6	TGTGCCAGCAGCTCAACGGATAATAATTCACCCCTCCACTTT	CASSSTDNNSPLHF
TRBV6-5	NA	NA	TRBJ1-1	TGTGCCAGCAGTTACGGCAACAATGAAGCTTTCTTT	CASSYGNNEAFF
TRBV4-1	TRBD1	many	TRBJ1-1	TGCGCCAGCAGCCAAGAAAGACAGGGCCGACTTGAAGCTTTCTTT	CASSQERQGRLEAFF
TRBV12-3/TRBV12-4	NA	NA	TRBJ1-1	TGTGCCAGCAGTTTAGCTAGGGGGGGTAGGAACACTGAAGCTTTCTTT	CASSLARGGRNTEAFF
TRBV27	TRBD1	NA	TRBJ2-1	TGTGCCAGCAGCTCCGGGACAGGGGGGATCAATGAGCAGTTCTTC	CASSSGTGGINEQFF
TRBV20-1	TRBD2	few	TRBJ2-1	TGCAGCGCTAGCGGGGGGAGATACAATGAGCAGTTCTTC	CSASGGRYNEQFF
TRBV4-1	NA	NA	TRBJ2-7	TGCGCCAGCAGCCAAGTTAGGGGGGACTACGAGCAGTACTTC	CASSQVRGDYEQYF
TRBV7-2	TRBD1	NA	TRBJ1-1	TGTGCCAGCAGCTCCCGACAGGGAGTGAACACTGAAGCTTTCTTT	CASSSRQGVNTEAFF
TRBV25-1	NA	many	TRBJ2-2	TGTGCCAGCAGTGATAGCGGGGAGCTGTTTTTT	CASSDSGELFF
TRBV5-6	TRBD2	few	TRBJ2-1	TGTGCCAGTTCCGGGGGGGGGTCCTCCTACAATGAGCAGTTCTTC	CASSGGGSSYNEQFF
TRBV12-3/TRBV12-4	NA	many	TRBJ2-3	TGTGCCAGCAGTTTAGTGGGGGGGCTCACAGATACGCAGTATTTT	CASSLVGGLTDTQYF
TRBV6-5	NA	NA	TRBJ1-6	TGTGCCAGCAGTTACAGGCGGATCGCCTATAATTCACCCCTCCACTTT	CASSYRRIAYNSPLHF
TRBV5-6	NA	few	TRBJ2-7	TGTGCCAGCAATTGGAACGGATACGAGCAGTACTTC	CASNWNGYEQYF
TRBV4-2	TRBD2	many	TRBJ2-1	TGTGCCAGCAGCCAAGATTGGGCTAGCGGGGTGAGTGAGCAGTTCTTC	CASSQDWASGVSEQFF
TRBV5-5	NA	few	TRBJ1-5	TGTGCCAGCAGCTTGGGGAAACAGCCCCAGCATTTT	CASSLGKQPQHF
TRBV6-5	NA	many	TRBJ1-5	TGTGCCAGCAGTTACCCAGAAGTCAATCAGCCCCAGCATTTT	CASSYPEVNQPQHF
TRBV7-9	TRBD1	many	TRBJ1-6	TGTGCCAGTCAGGGGGCGGAATCACCCCTCCACTTT	CASQGAESPLHF
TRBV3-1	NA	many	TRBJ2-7	TGTGCCAGCAGCCAAGATGCAGGGATCTCCTACGAGCAGTACTTC	CASSQDAGISYEQYF
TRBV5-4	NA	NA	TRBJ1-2	TGTGCCAGCAGCGGCAGAGCTAACTATGGCTACACCTTC	CASSGRANYGYTF